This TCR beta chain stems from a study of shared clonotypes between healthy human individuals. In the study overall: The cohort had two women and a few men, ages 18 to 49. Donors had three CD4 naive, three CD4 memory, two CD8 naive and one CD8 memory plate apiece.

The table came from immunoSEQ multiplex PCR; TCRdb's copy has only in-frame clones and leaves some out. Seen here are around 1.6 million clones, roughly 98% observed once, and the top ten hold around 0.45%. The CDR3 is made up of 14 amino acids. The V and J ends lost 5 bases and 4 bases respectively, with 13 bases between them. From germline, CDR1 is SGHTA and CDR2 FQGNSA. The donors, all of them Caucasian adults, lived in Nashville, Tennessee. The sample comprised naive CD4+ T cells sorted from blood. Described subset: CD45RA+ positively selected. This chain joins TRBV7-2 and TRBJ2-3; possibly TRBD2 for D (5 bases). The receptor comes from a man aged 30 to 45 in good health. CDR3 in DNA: TGTGCCAGCAGCCGGAACGCGCGGGCAGATACGCAGTATTTT. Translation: CASSRNARADTQYF.